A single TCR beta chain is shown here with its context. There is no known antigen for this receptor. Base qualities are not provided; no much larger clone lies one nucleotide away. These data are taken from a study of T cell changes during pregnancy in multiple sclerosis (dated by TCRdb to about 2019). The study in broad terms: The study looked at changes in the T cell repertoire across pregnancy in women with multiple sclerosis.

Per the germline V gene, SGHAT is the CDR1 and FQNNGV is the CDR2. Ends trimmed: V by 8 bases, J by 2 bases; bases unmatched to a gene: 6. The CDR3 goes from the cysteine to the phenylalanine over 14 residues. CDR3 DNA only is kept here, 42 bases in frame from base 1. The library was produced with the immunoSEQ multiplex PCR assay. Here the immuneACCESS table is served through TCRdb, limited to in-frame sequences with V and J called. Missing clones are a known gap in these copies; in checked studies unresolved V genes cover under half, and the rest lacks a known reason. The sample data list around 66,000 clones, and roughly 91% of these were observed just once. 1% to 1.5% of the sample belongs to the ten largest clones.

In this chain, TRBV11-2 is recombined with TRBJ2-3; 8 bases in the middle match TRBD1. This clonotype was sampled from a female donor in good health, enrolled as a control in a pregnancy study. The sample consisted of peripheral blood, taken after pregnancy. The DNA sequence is TGTGCCAGCCAGGGGGCTAAAGCCACAGATACGCAGTATTTT. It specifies CASQGAKATDTQYF.